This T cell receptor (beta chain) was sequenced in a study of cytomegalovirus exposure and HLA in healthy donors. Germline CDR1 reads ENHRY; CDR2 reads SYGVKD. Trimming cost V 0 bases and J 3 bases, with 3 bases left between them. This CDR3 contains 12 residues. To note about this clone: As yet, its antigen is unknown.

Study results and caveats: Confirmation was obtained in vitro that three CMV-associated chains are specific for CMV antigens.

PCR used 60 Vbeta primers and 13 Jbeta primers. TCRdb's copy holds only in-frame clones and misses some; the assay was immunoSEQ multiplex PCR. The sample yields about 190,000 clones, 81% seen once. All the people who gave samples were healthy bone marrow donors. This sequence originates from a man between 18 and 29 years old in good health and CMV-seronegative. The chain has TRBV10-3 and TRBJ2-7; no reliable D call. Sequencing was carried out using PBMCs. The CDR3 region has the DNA TGTGCCATCAGTGAGTCCGGCTACGAGCAGTACTTC. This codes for CAISESGYEQYF.